This TCR beta chain was captured by sequencing in a study of cytomegalovirus exposure and HLA in healthy donors. PCR employed 60 Vbeta and 13 Jbeta primers. Clones were read by immunoSEQ multiplex PCR, and TCRdb kept only the in-frame ones, dropping some. Among more than 80,000 clones listed, around 69% were seen once. The germline gives CDR1 MDHEN, CDR2 SYDVKM. The CDR3 covers 13 residues. J lost 14 bases, V lost 6 bases, and 7 bases had no gene match. Study observations and caveats: Some 17,000 TCR beta sequences were associated with HLA alleles at 0.05 false discovery rate in a later analysis. It was shown in a later analysis that HLA-associated TCR beta chains were more clonally expanded than other, equally common chains. Among TCR sequences, most were rare, though some public TCRs appeared in many donors. In a later analysis, TCR beta V- and J-gene trimming was associated with a missense DCLRE1C variant.

This clone was seen a handful of times. Antigen unknown. The J gene is TRBJ2-3, the V gene TRBV28; 14 bases match TRBD2. The source is an older woman in good health and CMV-seropositive. Sequencing was performed on PBMCs. The CDR3 protein is CASSGLAGGPRYF. CDR3 nucleotide sequence: TGTGCCAGCAGCGGACTAGCGGGAGGACCCAGGTATTTT.